This passage covers 32 T cell receptor beta chains from one sample sequenced in a study of cytomegalovirus exposure and HLA in healthy donors. The PCR used 60 Vbeta and 13 Jbeta primers. Produced via immunoSEQ multiplex PCR; TCRdb's table is partial and in-frame only. Of 150,000 or so clones in the sample, about 73% were seen once. Source material: PBMCs. These receptors were obtained from a man aged 40-50 years in good health and CMV-seropositive.

The chain recombines TRBV7-2 with TRBJ1-2; possible D gene TRBD1, 5 bases. The CDR3 runs 18 residues. The V gene's germline CDR1 is SGHTA and CDR2 FQGNSA. V shed 4 bases and J shed 4 bases, with 25 bases lying between them. The CDR3 loop reads CASSSPPSAAGHGYGYTF. CDR3 DNA: TGTGCCAGCAGCTCCCCTCCCTCGGCAGCAGGACACGGCTATGGCTACACCTTC.

V gene TRBV19 combines with J gene TRBJ2-1; the match to TRBD2 covers 7 bases. The germline V gene encodes CDR1 LNHDA and CDR2 SQIVND (reference sequence). J gave up 4 bases and V 6 bases, and 12 bases lay outside the gene matches. CDR3 length: 16 residues. CDR3 sequence (DNA): TGTGCCAGTAGCTTATATTCTAGCGGCCGATACAATGAGCAGTTCTTC. Amino acids: CASSLYSSGRYNEQFF.

This clone has only a few counts. The CDR3 protein is CAWGGVIYEQYF. Written as DNA, the CDR3 is TGTGCCTGGGGGGGCGTGATCTACGAGCAGTACTTC. V usage is TRBV30 and J usage is TRBJ2-7; perhaps TRBD1 as D (6 bases). V shed 5 bases and J shed 3 bases, with 11 bases lying between them. The CDR3 totals 12 residues. Germline loops: CDR1 GTSNPN, CDR2 SVGIG (reference sequence).

There are a few counts of this clone. This chain connects TRBV30 to TRBJ1-5; D is unresolved. Germline-derived CDR1 and CDR2 are GTSNPN and SVGIG (reference sequence). Trimming took off 2 bases at V and 0 bases at J, with 5 bases between the two ends. The CDR3 runs 13 residues. The CDR3, as DNA: TGTGCCTGGAGTCCCCATAGCAATCAGCCCCAGCATTTT. Protein: CAWSPHSNQPQHF.

The chain employs TRBV11-1 and TRBJ2-7, with 7 positions matching TRBD2. Germline V CDR1 and CDR2: SGHAT, FQDESV (reference sequence). The V and J ends lost 3 bases and 6 bases, in that order; junction bases with no gene match: 8. CDR3 length: 14 amino acids. The CDR3 nucleotides read TGTGCCAGCAGCTTCCAACTAGCGTCAGGCGAGCAGTACTTC. Protein sequence: CASSFQLASGEQYF.

The V gene is TRBV6-5, the J gene TRBJ1-6; 7 nucleotides match TRBD1. The CDR3 has 15 residues. V was clipped by 5 bases and J by 5 bases; unmatched bases: 6. The germline V gene has CDR1 MNHEY and CDR2 SVGAGI. This chain's CDR3 is CASSLRQGDNSPLHF. The CDR3, as DNA: TGTGCCAGCAGTCTTCGACAGGGAGATAATTCACCCCTCCACTTT.

The CDR3 DNA reads TGTGCCAGCAGCACCGACTATTACAATGAGCAGTTCTTC. Encoded protein: CASSTDYYNEQFF. The rearrangement uses TRBV5-8 and TRBJ2-1, with D perhaps matching TRBD2 (5 bases). Germline V gene lookup returns CDR1 SGHTS and CDR2 YDEGEE. The V end was cut by 4 bases, the J end by 4 bases, with 9 bases between. This CDR3 spans 13 amino acids.

The chain has TRBV14 and TRBJ2-2; a weak D match, TRBD2 (6 bases). The CDR3 is made up of 15 amino acids. CDR1 and CDR2 (germline): SGHDN, FVKESK. The V and J ends lost 4 bases and 1 base respectively, with 10 bases between them. The CDR3 reads CASSRGLLNTGELFF. CDR3 DNA: TGTGCCAGCAGCCGGGGACTCCTGAACACCGGGGAGCTGTTTTTT.

This chain links TRBV5-8 with TRBJ1-1, with 11 positions matching TRBD1. Germline assignment: CDR1 SGHTS and CDR2 YDEGEE. This CDR3 spans 17 amino acids. V trimming: 4 bases; J trimming: 6 bases; junction bases outside the gene matches: 14. The DNA of the CDR3 is TGTGCCAGCAGCCTCTGGACAGGGGGCATCATAGTCGCTGAAGCTTTCTTT. Translating it yields CASSLWTGGIIVAEAFF.

The V call is TRBV5-8, the J call TRBJ2-4, with a possible D match to TRBD2 (6 bases). The V and J ends lost 4 bases and 1 base respectively, with 18 bases between them. Germline V gene sequence: CDR1 SGHTS, CDR2 YDEGEE. CDR3 size: 17 residues. The DNA for the CDR3 is TGTGCCAGCAGCCCGCACGGGGAGGCTGTGGCCAAAAACATTCAGTACTTC. It yields the protein CASSPHGEAVAKNIQYF.

This chain links TRBV28 with TRBJ1-2; D might be TRBD1 (5 bases). Trimming pared 2 bases from V and 1 base from J, leaving 11 bases between. CDR3 size: 15 residues. In germline, CDR1 is MDHEN, CDR2 SYDVKM. CDR3 region: CASSLVQGSNYGYTF. The DNA for the CDR3 is TGTGCCAGCAGTTTAGTTCAGGGTAGTAACTATGGCTACACCTTC.

This CDR3 is CASTSSGANVLTF. The DNA for the CDR3 is TGTGCCAGCACGAGCTCTGGGGCCAACGTCCTGACTTTC. The rearrangement uses TRBV27 and TRBJ2-6; no clear D. V was shortened by 7 bases and J by 0 bases, with 4 bases between the two germline ends. This CDR3 spans 13 amino acids. Germline-derived CDR1 and CDR2 are MNHEY and SMNVEV (reference sequence).

The chain employs TRBV30 and TRBJ1-2, with a possible D match to TRBD1 (6 bases). There are 13 residues in the CDR3. CDR1 and CDR2 from the germline V gene are GTSNPN and SVGIG (reference sequence). V was pared by 2 bases and J by 5 bases, with 12 bases between. CDR3 in DNA: TGTGCCTGGAGTTTGGGGGCCGGGTATGGCTACACCTTC. The encoded protein is CAWSLGAGYGYTF.

With respect to this clone: The junction shows a germline mismatch at one end, possibly a read error. This chain connects TRBV2 to TRBJ2-5, with 8 bases aligning to TRBD2. The CDR3 is made up of 14 amino acids. CDR1 SNHLY and CDR2 FYNNEI come from the germline V gene. The CDR3 DNA is TGTGCCGGATATAGCGGGAAGTTCCAAGAGGCCCAGTACTTC. It is translated as CAGYSGKFQEAQYF.

This chain uses TRBV6-5 with TRBJ1-2; the match to TRBD1 covers 10 bases. The CDR3 loop spans 15 amino acids. Losses at the gene ends were 5 bases for V and 6 bases for J; bases not matched to a gene: 9. The germline gives CDR1 MNHEY, CDR2 SVGAGI. CDR3 sequence: CASSRDRGQEDGYTF. DNA for the CDR3: TGTGCCAGCAGTCGCGACAGGGGGCAAGAGGATGGCTACACCTTC.

In its sample, this clone was seen a few times. The V call is TRBV11-2, the J call TRBJ2-2; D is possibly TRBD1 (6 bases). Between the trimmed V and J ends, which lost 1 base and 2 bases, there was a span of 11 bases. In germline, CDR1 is SGHAT, CDR2 FQNNGV. This CDR3 comprises 16 residues. CDR3 sequence reads: CASSLAGQLNTGELFF. The CDR3 DNA is TGTGCCAGCAGCTTAGCGGGACAACTTAACACCGGGGAGCTGTTTTTT.

This chain joins TRBV10-3 and TRBJ1-6; 7 nucleotides align to TRBD1. The CDR3 totals 14 residues. Per the germline V gene, CDR1 is ENHRY and CDR2 is SYGVKD. V lost 6 bases and J lost 7; bases outside the gene matches: 6. CDR3 sequence: CAISADRMNSPLHF. CDR3 nucleotide sequence: TGTGCCATCAGCGCGGACAGGATGAATTCACCCCTCCACTTT.

In this sample, this clone turned up a few times. The rearrangement uses TRBV6-4 and TRBJ2-1; TRBD2 agrees at 10 bases. The V gene's germline CDR1 is MRHNA and CDR2 SNTAGT. This CDR3 has 15 residues. V shed 5 bases and J 3 bases; nucleotides not matched to a gene: 4. CDR3 amino acids: CASSSLAGSYNEQFF. The CDR3 DNA reads TGTGCCAGCAGTTCACTAGCGGGAAGCTACAATGAGCAGTTCTTC.

The chain employs TRBV30 and TRBJ2-3; 9 bases are a match to TRBD2. CDR3 length: 14 residues. Looked up from germline, CDR1 is GTSNPN and CDR2 is SVGIG (reference sequence). With V trimmed by 6 bases and J by 1 base, 5 bases remained unmatched. The CDR3 spells CACNSGSGTDTQYF. CDR3 sequence (DNA): TGTGCCTGTAATAGCGGGAGCGGCACAGATACGCAGTATTTT. The entire variable domain, with the rest obtained from reference TRBV30 and TRBJ2-3, is as follows: SQTIHQWPATLVQPVGSPLSLECTVEGTSNPNLYWYRQAAGRGLQLLFYSVGIGQISSEVPQNLSASRPQDRQFILSSKKLLLSDSGFYLCACNSGSGTDTQYFGPGTRLTVL.

This clone was seen only a few times. The chain recombines TRBV20-1 with TRBJ1-2, with unresolved D. The germline gives CDR1 DFQATT, CDR2 SNEGSKA (reference sequence). The CDR3 is made up of 11 amino acids. With 1 base removed from V and 7 bases from J, the gap between germline ends came to 7 bases. CDR3 amino acids: CSARVSGGYTF. CDR3 DNA sequence: TGCAGTGCTAGAGTGTCGGGTGGCTACACCTTC.

This rearrangement joins TRBV5-6 to TRBJ2-5; 10 bases match TRBD1. The DNA end favors TRBJ2-7, so the J call may be wrong. Looked up from germline, CDR1 is SGHDT and CDR2 is YYEEEE. The CDR3 covers 14 residues. The CDR3 loop reads CASSFGTGAYEQYF. CDR3 DNA sequence: TGTGCCAGCAGCTTTGGGACAGGGGCTTACGAGCAGTACTTC.

The genes are TRBV7-3 and TRBJ2-4, with TRBD2 matching over 8 bases. The germline V gene has CDR1 SGHTA and CDR2 FQGTGA. J lost 6 bases, V lost 3 bases, and 4 bases had no gene match. This CDR3 is 14 amino acids long. The CDR3 nucleotides read TGTGCCAGCAGCTTGGGACTAGAAGGAAACATTCAGTACTTC. This gives the protein CASSLGLEGNIQYF.

The gene calls are TRBV5-4 and TRBJ2-5; 9 bases are a match to TRBD1. Trimming removed 0 bases from V and 5 bases from J; junction bases left unmatched: 5. There are 15 residues in the CDR3. The germline gives CDR1 SGHNT, CDR2 YYREEE (reference sequence). DNA of the CDR3: TGTGCCAGCAGCTTGGACGGGACAGGGTGGGAGACCCAGTACTTC. It is translated as CASSLDGTGWETQYF.

The chain has TRBV28 and TRBJ1-3; 7 bases match TRBD1. The junction had 6 bases not matched to a gene; V was cut back by 3 bases and J by 4 bases. Germline V gene data show CDR1 as MDHEN and CDR2 as SYDVKM. This CDR3 is built from 15 residues. CDR3 in DNA: TGTGCCAGCAGTTTGGACAGGTTGAAAGGAAACACCATATATTTT. It codes for CASSLDRLKGNTIYF.

This clone came up a few times. This chain joins TRBV9 and TRBJ1-2; a weak D match, TRBD1 (5 bases). This CDR3 has 15 amino acids. V lost 0 bases and J 4 bases, leaving 13 bases between the germline ends. Per germline, CDR1 SGDLS and CDR2 YYNGEE. In nucleotides, the CDR3 is TGTGCCAGCAGCGTAGGGACAAGCGCAGGCTATGGCTACACCTTC. It translates to CASSVGTSAGYGYTF.

On this clone: Mismatch with germline at one junction end may stem from a read error. The chain couples TRBV7-9 to TRBJ2-1, with D possibly being TRBD1 (7 bases). Germline V gene data show CDR1 as SEHNR and CDR2 as FQNEAQ (reference sequence). CDR3 length: 16 residues. The DNA of the CDR3 is TGTTCCAGCAGCTTAGGGCAGGGGGGTTCCTACAATGAGCAGTTCTTC. Its translation is CSSSLGQGGSYNEQFF.

This sequence joins TRBV7-3 and TRBJ2-5; 8 bases align to TRBD1. The germline V gene encodes CDR1 SGHTA and CDR2 FQGTGA. V lost 4 bases to trimming and J lost 5 bases; unmatched junction nucleotides: 9. This CDR3 has 15 amino acids. The CDR3 sequence is CASSSTGNRGETQYF. The CDR3 coding sequence is TGTGCCAGCAGCTCAACAGGAAACAGGGGGGAGACCCAGTACTTC.

This chain links TRBV28 with TRBJ1-6; perhaps TRBD1 as D (5 bases). The CDR3 length is 14 residues. Germline lookup yields CDR1 MDHEN and CDR2 SYDVKM. The V end lost 3 bases, the J end lost 9 bases, and 12 bases lay between the germline ends. CDR3 nucleotides: TGTGCCAGCAGTTTTGGGGGGAGTGGTTCACCCCTCCACTTT. This gives the protein CASSFGGSGSPLHF.

J is TRBJ2-2 and V is TRBV19; 9 nucleotides agree with TRBD1. CDR3 size: 15 residues. With V trimmed by 9 bases and J by 6 bases, 11 bases remained unmatched. Germline CDR1 is LNHDA and CDR2 is SQIVND (reference sequence). CDR3: CASSYTGGAAGELFF. CDR3 coding DNA: TGTGCCAGCTCCTATACAGGGGGCGCGGCCGGGGAGCTGTTTTTT. Based on the CDR3 plus reference TRBV19 and TRBJ2-2, the full variable domain is DGGITQSPKYLFRKEGQNVTLSCEQNLNHDAMYWYRQDPGQGLRLIYYSQIVNDFQKGDIAEGYSVSREKKESFPLTVTSAQKNPTAFYLCASSYTGGAAGELFFGEGSRLTVL.

The V call is TRBV28, the J call TRBJ1-5; D not certain. The CDR3 has 16 residues. Trimming left V 6 bases short and J 0 bases short, with 15 bases between. Germline V gene lookup returns CDR1 MDHEN and CDR2 SYDVKM. CDR3 region: CASSFKSFYSNQPQHF. The CDR3 DNA reads as TGTGCCAGCAGCTTCAAGAGTTTCTATAGCAATCAGCCCCAGCATTTT. Supplemented by reference TRBV28 and TRBJ1-5, the full variable domain reads DVKVTQSSRYLVKRTGEKVFLECVQDMDHENMFWYRQDPGLGLRLIYFSYDVKMKEKGDIPEGYSVSREKKERFSLILESASTNQTSMYLCASSFKSFYSNQPQHFGDGTRLSIL.

The rearrangement uses TRBV7-8 and TRBJ1-2; TRBD1 matches at 7 bases. The length of the CDR3 is 17 residues. The V segment lost 2 bases and the J segment 3 bases; nucleotides outside the gene matches: 12. Germline V gives CDR1 SGHVS, CDR2 FQNEAQ. CDR3: CASSLRLGRDRDYGYTF. The CDR3 DNA follows: TGTGCCAGCAGCTTAAGACTAGGTAGGGACAGAGACTATGGCTACACCTTC.

The chain carries TRBV7-3 and TRBJ2-3; a possible D gene is TRBD2 (5 bases). Germline values: CDR1 SGHTA, CDR2 FQGTGA. The CDR3 runs 15 residues. V dropped 5 bases and J dropped 0 bases, with 12 bases sitting between them. CDR3 sequence: CASSEEWTSTDTQYF. DNA for the CDR3: TGTGCCAGCAGCGAGGAGTGGACTAGCACAGATACGCAGTATTTT.